One sample yielded the 29 T cell receptor beta chains listed below, sequenced in a study of cytotoxic CD8 clonotypes in ibrutinib-treated CLL. Some clones are missing from TCRdb's copy, which holds only in-frame ones; the method was immunoSEQ multiplex PCR. The table includes about 49,000 clones, 53% detected once. The sequences come from PBMCs, collected after 12 months of ibrutinib treatment. These receptors originate from a human donor with chronic lymphocytic leukemia.

The J gene is TRBJ2-3, the V gene TRBV6-6; no firm D call. CDR1 and CDR2 (germline): MNHNY, SVGAGI (reference sequence). The CDR3 extends over 14 amino acids. Trimming took 7 bases from V and 0 from J, leaving 11 bases between them. Here the CDR3 reads CASKGVRSTDTQYF. The CDR3, as DNA: TGTGCCAGCAAGGGTGTGAGAAGCACAGATACGCAGTATTTT.

This sequence joins TRBV7-3 and TRBJ1-2, with 9 nucleotides matching TRBD1. The germline V gene has CDR1 SGHTA and CDR2 FQGTGA. This CDR3 is built from 17 residues. With V trimmed by 3 bases and J by 8 bases, 16 bases remained unmatched. The CDR3 loop reads CASSLEGRDREGQGYTF. CDR3 DNA sequence: TGTGCCAGCAGCTTGGAGGGAAGGGACAGGGAAGGGCAAGGCTACACCTTC.

The rearrangement links TRBV9 to TRBJ1-2, with D maybe TRBD1 (6 bases). V was shortened by 5 bases and J by 7 bases, with 18 bases between the two germline ends. The CDR3 extends over 14 amino acids. Germline CDR1 SGDLS, CDR2 YYNGEE. The CDR3 sequence: CASRYEGGGSGYTF. CDR3 DNA sequence: TGTGCCAGCAGATATGAGGGGGGCGGGAGTGGCTACACCTTC.

This clone has only a few counts. The V gene is TRBV19, the J gene TRBJ1-6; D unclear. Trimming left V 5 bases short and J 10 bases short, with 12 bases between. This CDR3 comprises 13 residues. CDR1 LNHDA and CDR2 SQIVND come from the germline V gene (reference sequence). The CDR3: CASSLSETSPLHF. CDR3 in DNA: TGTGCCAGTAGTCTTTCAGAAACCTCACCCCTCCACTTT.

This chain uses TRBV6-1 with TRBJ1-2; D unresolved. CDR1 and CDR2 (germline): MNHNS, SASEGT. V lost 2 bases to trimming and J lost 1 base, with 14 bases between them. CDR3 length: 16 amino acids. CDR3 coding DNA: TGTGCCAGCAGTGAAAGGCGGCGGGTAGTTAACTATGGCTACACCTTC. This encodes CASSERRRVVNYGYTF.

This chain joins TRBV18 and TRBJ2-1; 8 bases are shared with TRBD1. V was pared by 4 bases and J by 7 bases, with 9 bases of the junction left unmatched. Germline CDR1 KGHSH, CDR2 LQKENI. The CDR3 is 15 amino acids. The CDR3 DNA reads as TGTGCCAGCTCACAACAGGGGGAGATAGTGAATGAGCAGTTCTTC. Translation gives CASSQQGEIVNEQFF.

The chain joins TRBV7-3 to TRBJ2-1; 8 positions match TRBD2. The junction had 6 bases not matched to a gene; V was cut back by 4 bases and J by 4 bases. Germline V gene lookup returns CDR1 SGHTA and CDR2 FQGTGA. The CDR3 contains 15 residues. The CDR3 DNA reads as TGTGCCAGCAGCTCCAGCGGGAGTCCTTACAATGAGCAGTTCTTC. It encodes CASSSSGSPYNEQFF.

This chain connects TRBV7-6 to TRBJ2-7; D is unclear. The CDR3 is 11 amino acids. Trimming pared 4 bases from V and 2 bases from J, leaving 3 bases between. From germline, CDR1 is SGHVS and CDR2 FNYEAQ. The CDR3 nucleotides read TGTGCCAGCAGCTCTACCTACGAGCAGTACTTC. It specifies CASSSTYEQYF. The entire variable domain, with the rest obtained from reference TRBV7-6 and TRBJ2-7, is as follows: GAGVSQSPRYKVTKRGQDVALRCDPISGHVSLYWYRQALGQGPEFLTYFNYEAQQDKSGLPNDRFSAERPEGSISTLTIQRTEQRDSAMYRCASSSTYEQYFGPGTRLTVT.

The chain joins TRBV19 to TRBJ2-1; maybe TRBD2 (6 bases). The CDR3 has 18 amino acids. Trimming pared 0 bases from V and 1 base from J, leaving 16 bases between. In germline, CDR1 is LNHDA, CDR2 SQIVND (reference sequence). The CDR3 nucleotides read TGTGCCAGTAGTATAGACATTCGGGGGACTCAGTCCTACAATGAGCAGTTCTTC. It yields the protein CASSIDIRGTQSYNEQFF.

This clone qualifies as medium-sized. This chain uses TRBV2 with TRBJ1-5; no reliable D call. V was pared by 8 bases and J by 5 bases, with 19 bases between. Germline CDR1 and CDR2: SNHLY and FYNNEI. The CDR3 loop spans 15 amino acids. In DNA, the CDR3 is TGTGCCAGCCAGGACGGCTTGAGCGGTGATCAGCCCCAGCATTTT. As protein: CASQDGLSGDQPQHF.

The chain is built from TRBV4-1 and TRBJ2-7; TRBD2 agrees at 8 bases. The CDR3 spans 14 residues. V shed 3 bases and J 3 bases; nucleotides not matched to a gene: 4. Germline CDR1 reads MGHRA; CDR2 reads YSYEKL. The CDR3 reads CASSHSGLDYEQYF. CDR3 in DNA: TGCGCCAGCAGCCACTCGGGACTAGACTACGAGCAGTACTTC.

The chain has TRBV10-3 and TRBJ1-5, with D hard to call. Trimming removed 5 bases from V and 3 bases from J, with 11 bases in between. CDR1 is ENHRY, CDR2 SYGVKD, per germline. CDR3 length: 14 residues. Written as DNA, the CDR3 is TGTGCCATCAGTTTGGAACAGTTCAATCAGCCCCAGCATTTT. This translates into CAISLEQFNQPQHF.

This clone was seen once. A much larger clone differs by one base, so this may be a read error. Other DNA sequences in the sample encode the same CDR3. J is TRBJ2-5 and V is TRBV5-1; D may correspond to TRBD1 or TRBD2 (5 bases each). V was trimmed by 0 bases and J by 2 bases, leaving 5 bases between them. The germline CDR1 and CDR2 sequences are SGHRS and YFSETQ. This CDR3 spans 13 amino acids. CDR3 nucleotides: TGCGCCAGCAGCTTGGGGGGGCAAGAGACCCAGTACTTC. Translated: CASSLGGQETQYF.

This clone showed up just once. The chain links TRBV10-3 to TRBJ2-1; 8 bases match TRBD1. CDR3 size: 17 residues. V dropped 5 bases and J dropped 3; count of bases not matched to a gene: 12. CDR1 ENHRY and CDR2 SYGVKD come from the germline V gene. CDR3 nucleotide sequence: TGTGCCATCAGTAGGGACAGGCCCTACCTCTACTACAATGAGCAGTTCTTC. Translated: CAISRDRPYLYYNEQFF.

The chain carries TRBV7-6 and TRBJ1-3; D gene uncertain. Between the trimmed V and J ends, which lost 3 bases and 0 bases, there was a span of 3 bases. Germline assignment: CDR1 SGHVS and CDR2 FNYEAQ. The CDR3 extends over 13 amino acids. Here the CDR3 DNA reads TGTGCCAGCAGCTTGGACTCTGGAAACACCATATATTTT. Amino acids: CASSLDSGNTIYF. Supplemented by reference TRBV7-6 and TRBJ1-3, the full variable domain reads GAGVSQSPRYKVTKRGQDVALRCDPISGHVSLYWYRQALGQGPEFLTYFNYEAQQDKSGLPNDRFSAERPEGSISTLTIQRTEQRDSAMYRCASSLDSGNTIYFGEGSWLTVV.

This sequence joins TRBV7-9 and TRBJ1-4, with D maybe TRBD1 (6 bases). This CDR3 is built from 14 residues. Trimming cost V 5 bases and J 7 bases, with 14 bases left between them. The germline CDR1 and CDR2 sequences are SEHNR and FQNEAQ (reference sequence). As DNA, the CDR3 is TGTGCCAGCAGCCGGCTACAGGGAGGTGAAAAACTGTTTTTT. This gives the protein CASSRLQGGEKLFF.

The chain combines TRBV6-1 with TRBJ1-1; no clear D. Deletions cut 4 bases from V and 1 base from J, with 13 bases between. This CDR3 has 15 amino acids. CDR1 is MNHNS, CDR2 SASEGT, per germline. The DNA of the CDR3 is TGTGCCAGCAGTGGGCTAGCGGGAGAGAACACTGAAGCTTTCTTT. Translating it yields CASSGLAGENTEAFF.

This clone was observed many times. The chain has TRBV30 and TRBJ1-4; D is ambiguous. The V and J ends lost 3 bases and 7 bases respectively, with 15 bases between them. CDR3 length equals 14 residues. CDR1 is GTSNPN and CDR2 is SVGIG in the germline V gene (reference sequence). CDR3 in DNA: TGTGCCTGGAGACAAAGGACCGGGTCTGAAAAACTGTTTTTT. This sequence encodes CAWRQRTGSEKLFF.

The chain combines TRBV18 with TRBJ2-7; 8 bases match TRBD1. The germline V gene encodes CDR1 KGHSH and CDR2 LQKENI. The CDR3 totals 14 residues. The V and J ends lost 5 bases and 2 bases, in that order; junction bases with no gene match: 5. The CDR3 DNA reads TGTGCCAGCTCATCAGCAGGGGGCGCCTACGAGCAGTACTTC. Protein product: CASSSAGGAYEQYF.

This clone was detected only a few times. V gene TRBV5-1 combines with J gene TRBJ2-3, with TRBD2 matching 9 bases. CDR1 and CDR2 (germline): SGHRS, YFSETQ. This CDR3 contains 15 residues. With 4 bases clipped from V and 0 bases from J, the junction kept 3 bases outside the gene matches. CDR3 loop: CASSPGLASTDTQYF. CDR3 DNA: TGCGCCAGCAGCCCGGGACTAGCCAGCACAGATACGCAGTATTTT.

The chain links TRBV4-1 to TRBJ2-2, with D possibly TRBD2 on 6 matching bases. The germline gives CDR1 MGHRA, CDR2 YSYEKL. The CDR3 is made up of 18 amino acids. The V end was cut by 3 bases, the J end by 4 bases, with 21 bases between. CDR3 loop: CASSQDRGTPGSTGELFF. The CDR3 bases are TGCGCCAGCAGCCAGGATCGCGGGACCCCGGGATCCACCGGGGAGCTGTTTTTT.

This chain joins TRBV5-6 and TRBJ2-2, with D perhaps matching TRBD1 (5 bases). Between the trimmed V and J ends, which lost 0 bases and 3 bases, there was a span of 12 bases. CDR1 SGHDT and CDR2 YYEEEE come from the germline V gene. This CDR3 spans 16 amino acids. Here the CDR3 reads CASSLGQGRHTGELFF. In DNA form, the CDR3 reads TGTGCCAGCAGCTTGGGGCAGGGTAGGCACACCGGGGAGCTGTTTTTT.

This clone was counted only a few times. The chain combines TRBV5-5 with TRBJ1-1; D ambiguous. Per the germline V gene, CDR1 is SGHKS and CDR2 is YYEKEE (reference sequence). This CDR3 is 13 amino acids long. Trimming took off 0 bases at V and 7 bases at J, with 10 bases between the two ends. CDR3 in DNA: TGTGCCAGCAGCTTGGGACATCTAGGTGAAGCTTTCTTT. It translates to CASSLGHLGEAFF.

The J gene is TRBJ2-2, the V gene TRBV11-1; the match to TRBD1 covers 7 bases. In germline, CDR1 is SGHAT, CDR2 FQDESV (reference sequence). Losses at the gene ends were 5 bases for V and 1 base for J; bases not matched to a gene: 1. The CDR3 is 14 amino acids. The CDR3 sequence is CASSRTGNTGELFF. The DNA for the CDR3 is TGTGCCAGCAGCCGGACAGGGAACACCGGGGAGCTGTTTTTT.

This clone came up a few times. The chain has TRBV27 and TRBJ2-1, with D perhaps matching TRBD1 (6 bases). CDR1 MNHEY and CDR2 SMNVEV come from the germline V gene (reference sequence). V was trimmed by 4 bases and J by 0 bases, leaving 19 bases between them. The CDR3 runs to 18 residues. CDR3 DNA sequence: TGTGCCAGCAGTTCCTCCTATTCCGACAGGAGCTCCTACAATGAGCAGTTCTTC. Protein product: CASSSSYSDRSSYNEQFF.

This clone came up a few times. The gene calls are TRBV14 and TRBJ2-7; perhaps TRBD2 as D (6 bases). This CDR3 is built from 14 residues. V was clipped by 2 bases and J by 3 bases, with 11 bases between them. Germline assignment: CDR1 SGHDN and CDR2 FVKESK. The CDR3 protein is CASSQWEDYYEQYF. The CDR3 DNA follows: TGTGCCAGCAGCCAATGGGAGGACTACTACGAGCAGTACTTC.

The rearrangement joins TRBV5-1 to TRBJ1-2; TRBD1 might be the D (5 bases). CDR1 is SGHRS and CDR2 is YFSETQ in the germline V gene. V dropped 5 bases and J dropped 8 bases, with 22 bases sitting between them. The CDR3 totals 15 residues. The CDR3 loop is CASRRDGGEEGGYTF. The CDR3 coding sequence is TGCGCCAGCAGGAGGGACGGCGGTGAAGAAGGAGGCTACACCTTC.

The chain combines TRBV15 with TRBJ1-6; 7 bases line up with TRBD1. Germline CDR1 and CDR2: LNHNV and YYDKDF (reference sequence). V trimming: 0 bases; J trimming: 7 bases; junction bases outside the gene matches: 3. The CDR3 runs 15 residues. CDR3 sequence reads: CATSRDAQGNSPLHF. The CDR3 DNA follows: TGTGCCACCAGCAGAGATGCACAGGGGAATTCACCCCTCCACTTT.

The rearrangement joins TRBV6-1 to TRBJ1-3; TRBD1 might be the D (6 bases). This CDR3 is built from 16 residues. Germline V gene sequence: CDR1 MNHNS, CDR2 SASEGT. V was clipped by 4 bases and J by 0 bases, with 13 bases between them. The CDR3 bases are TGTGCCAGCAGTGCCGCGAGGGGGATCTCTGGAAACACCATATATTTT. Amino acids: CASSAARGISGNTIYF.